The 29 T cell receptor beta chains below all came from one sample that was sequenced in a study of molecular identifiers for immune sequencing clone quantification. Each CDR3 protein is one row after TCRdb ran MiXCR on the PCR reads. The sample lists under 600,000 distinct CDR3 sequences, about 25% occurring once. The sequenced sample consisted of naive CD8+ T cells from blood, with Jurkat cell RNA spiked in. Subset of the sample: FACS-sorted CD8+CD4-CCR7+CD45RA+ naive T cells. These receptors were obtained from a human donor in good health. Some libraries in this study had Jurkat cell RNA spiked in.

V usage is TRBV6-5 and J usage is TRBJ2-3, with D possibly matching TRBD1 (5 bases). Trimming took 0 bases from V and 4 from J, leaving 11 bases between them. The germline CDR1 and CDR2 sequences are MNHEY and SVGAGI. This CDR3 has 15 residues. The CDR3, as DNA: TGTGCCAGCAGTTACTCGATAGCAGGGTCAGATACGCAGTATTTT. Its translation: CASSYSIAGSDTQYF.

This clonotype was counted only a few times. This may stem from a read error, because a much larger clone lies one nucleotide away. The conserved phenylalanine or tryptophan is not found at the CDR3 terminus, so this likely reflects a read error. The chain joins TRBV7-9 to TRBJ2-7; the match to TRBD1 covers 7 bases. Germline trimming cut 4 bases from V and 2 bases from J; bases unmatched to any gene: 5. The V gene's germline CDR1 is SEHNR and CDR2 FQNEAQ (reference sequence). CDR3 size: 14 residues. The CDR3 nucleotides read TGTGCCAGCAGCTCCGGGACAGCTACCTACGAGCAGTACCTC. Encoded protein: CASSSGTATYEQYL.

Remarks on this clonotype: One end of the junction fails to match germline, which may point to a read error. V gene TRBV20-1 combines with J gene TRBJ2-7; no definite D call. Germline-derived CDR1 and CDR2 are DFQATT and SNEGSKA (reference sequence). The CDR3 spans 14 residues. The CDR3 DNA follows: TGCAGTGCTAGAGCCCCAACGTGGGTCTACGAGCAGTGCTTC. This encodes CSARAPTWVYEQCF.

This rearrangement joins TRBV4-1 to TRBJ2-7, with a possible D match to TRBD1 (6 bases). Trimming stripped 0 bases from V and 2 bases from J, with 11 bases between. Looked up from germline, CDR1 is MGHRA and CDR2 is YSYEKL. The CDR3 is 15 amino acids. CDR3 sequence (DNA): TGCGCCAGCAGCCAAGAGCTCCAGGGGCCCTACGAGCAGTACTTC. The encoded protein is CASSQELQGPYEQYF.

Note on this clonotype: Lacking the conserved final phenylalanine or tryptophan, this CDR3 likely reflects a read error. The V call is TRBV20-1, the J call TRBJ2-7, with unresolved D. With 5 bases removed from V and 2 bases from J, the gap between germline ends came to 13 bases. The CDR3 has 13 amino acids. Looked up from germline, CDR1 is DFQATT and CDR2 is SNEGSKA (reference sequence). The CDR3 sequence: CSARIVTPYEQYL. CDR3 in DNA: TGCAGTGCTCGGATCGTGACCCCCTACGAGCAGTACTTA.

The CDR3 bases are TGTGCCAGCAGTTTGCGCGGTTGGGAGGGCTATGGCTACACCTTC. Protein product: CASSLRGWEGYGYTF. The rearrangement links TRBV27 to TRBJ1-2; D gene uncertain. Trimming removed 3 bases from V and 4 bases from J, with 15 bases in between. The CDR3 covers 15 residues. Looked up from germline, CDR1 is MNHEY and CDR2 is SMNVEV (reference sequence).

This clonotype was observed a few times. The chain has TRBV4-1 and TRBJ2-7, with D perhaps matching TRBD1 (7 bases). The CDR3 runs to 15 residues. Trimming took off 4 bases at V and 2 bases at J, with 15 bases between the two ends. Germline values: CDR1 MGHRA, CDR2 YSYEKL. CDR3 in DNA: TGCGCCAGCAGCCCTCAGGCAGGGGGGCCCTACGAGCAGTACTTC. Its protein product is CASSPQAGGPYEQYF.

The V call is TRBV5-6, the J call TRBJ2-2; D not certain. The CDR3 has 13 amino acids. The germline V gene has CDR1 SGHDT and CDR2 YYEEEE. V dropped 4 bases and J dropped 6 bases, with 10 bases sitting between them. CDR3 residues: CASSRSEAGELFF. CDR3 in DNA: TGTGCCAGCAGCCGAAGCGAGGCCGGGGAGCTGTTTTTT.

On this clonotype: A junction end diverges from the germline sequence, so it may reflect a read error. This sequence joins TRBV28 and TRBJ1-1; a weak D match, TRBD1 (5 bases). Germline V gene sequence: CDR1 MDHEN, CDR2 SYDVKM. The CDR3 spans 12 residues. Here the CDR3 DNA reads TGTGCCAACAGTTTTAGGGGACCGGAAGCTTTCTTT. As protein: CANSFRGPEAFF.

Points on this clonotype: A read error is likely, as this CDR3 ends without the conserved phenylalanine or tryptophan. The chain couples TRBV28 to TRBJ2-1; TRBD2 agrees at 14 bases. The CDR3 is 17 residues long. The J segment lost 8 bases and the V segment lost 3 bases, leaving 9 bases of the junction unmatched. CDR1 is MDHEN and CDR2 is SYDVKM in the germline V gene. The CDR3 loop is CASSFRTSGRRDDEQFS. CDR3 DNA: TGTGCCAGCAGTTTCCGGACTAGCGGGAGGCGGGACGATGAGCAGTTCTCC.

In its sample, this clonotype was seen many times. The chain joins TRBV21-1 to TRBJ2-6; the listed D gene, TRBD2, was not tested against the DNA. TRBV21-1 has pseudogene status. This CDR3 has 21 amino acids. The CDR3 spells CASTFITSGSPSVYGANVLTF. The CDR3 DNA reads TGTGCCAGCACCTTCATCACTAGCGGGAGTCCGTCGGTGTATGGGGCCAACGTCCTGACTTTC.

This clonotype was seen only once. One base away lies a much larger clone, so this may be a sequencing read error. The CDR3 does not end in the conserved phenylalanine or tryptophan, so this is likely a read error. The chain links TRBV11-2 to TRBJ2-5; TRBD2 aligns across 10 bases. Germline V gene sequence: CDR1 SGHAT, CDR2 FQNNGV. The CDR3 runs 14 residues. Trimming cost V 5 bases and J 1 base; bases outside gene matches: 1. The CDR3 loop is CASSGLAVQETQYL. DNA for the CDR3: TGTGCCAGCAGCGGACTAGCGGTCCAAGAGACCCAGTACCTC.

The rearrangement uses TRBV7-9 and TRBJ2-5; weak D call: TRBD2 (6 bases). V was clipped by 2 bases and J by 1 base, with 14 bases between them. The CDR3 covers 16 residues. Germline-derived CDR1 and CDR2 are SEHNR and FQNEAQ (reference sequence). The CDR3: CASSLRALGSQETQYF. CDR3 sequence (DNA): TGTGCCAGCAGCTTACGAGCGCTCGGGAGCCAAGAGACCCAGTACTTC.

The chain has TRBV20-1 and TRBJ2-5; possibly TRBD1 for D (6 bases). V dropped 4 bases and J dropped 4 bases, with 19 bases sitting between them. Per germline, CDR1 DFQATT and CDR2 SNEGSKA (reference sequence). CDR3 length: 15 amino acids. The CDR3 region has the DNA TGCAGTGCTATAAACATTTACAGGGATCTAGAGACCCAGTACTTC. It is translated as CSAINIYRDLETQYF.

The chain's CDR3 is CASSLSVSGPEAFF. CDR3 DNA: TGTGCCAGCAGTTTATCGGTATCTGGGCCTGAAGCTTTCTTT. V is TRBV27 and J is TRBJ1-1; D ambiguous. The CDR3 spans 14 residues. The germline V gene has CDR1 MNHEY and CDR2 SMNVEV (reference sequence). The V gene lost 0 bases and the J gene lost 6 bases, with 11 bases spanning the gap.

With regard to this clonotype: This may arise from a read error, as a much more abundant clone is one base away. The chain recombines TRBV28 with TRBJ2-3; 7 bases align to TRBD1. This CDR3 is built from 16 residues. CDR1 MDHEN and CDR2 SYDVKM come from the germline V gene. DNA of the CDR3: TGTACCAGCAGGACCCCCCGGGACAGCCGCACAGATACGCAGTATTTT. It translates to CTSRTPRDSRTDTQYF.

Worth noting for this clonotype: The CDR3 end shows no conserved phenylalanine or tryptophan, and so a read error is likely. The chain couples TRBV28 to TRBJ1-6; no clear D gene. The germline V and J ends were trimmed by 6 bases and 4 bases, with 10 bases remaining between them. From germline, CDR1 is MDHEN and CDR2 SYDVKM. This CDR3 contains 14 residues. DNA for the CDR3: TGTGCCAGCAGCGTCGGACGGTATAATTCACCCCTCCACTTG. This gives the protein CASSVGRYNSPLHL.

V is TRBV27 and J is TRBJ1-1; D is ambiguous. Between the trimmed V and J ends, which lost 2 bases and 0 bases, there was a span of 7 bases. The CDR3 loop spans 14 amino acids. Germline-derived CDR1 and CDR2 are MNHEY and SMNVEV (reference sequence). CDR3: CASSLGMMNTEAFF. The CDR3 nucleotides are TGTGCCAGCAGTTTAGGGATGATGAACACTGAAGCTTTCTTT.

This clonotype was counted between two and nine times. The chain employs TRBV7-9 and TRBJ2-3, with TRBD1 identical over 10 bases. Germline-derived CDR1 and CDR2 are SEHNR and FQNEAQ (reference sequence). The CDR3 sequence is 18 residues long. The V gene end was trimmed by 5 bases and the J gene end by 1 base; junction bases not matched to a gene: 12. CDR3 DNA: TGTGCCAGCAGCCGAGGGACAGGGGAGCTCTATGGCACAGATACGCAGTATTTT. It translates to CASSRGTGELYGTDTQYF.

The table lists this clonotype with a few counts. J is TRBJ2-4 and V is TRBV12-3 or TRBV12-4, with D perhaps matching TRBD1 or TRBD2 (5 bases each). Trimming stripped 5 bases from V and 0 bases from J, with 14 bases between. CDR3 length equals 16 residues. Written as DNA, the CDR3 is TGTGCCAGCAGTAACCTAGCAGGGCTAGCCAAAAACATTCAGTACTTC. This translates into CASSNLAGLAKNIQYF.

CDR3 bases: TGCAGTGCTAGCGCCCCGGGACGGACCTACGAGCAGTACTTC. Its translation is CSASAPGRTYEQYF. The chain carries TRBV20-1 and TRBJ2-7; D may match TRBD1 or TRBD2 (5 bases each). The CDR3 covers 14 residues. In germline, CDR1 is DFQATT, CDR2 SNEGSKA (reference sequence). V gave up 3 bases and J gave up 2 bases, with 14 bases separating them.

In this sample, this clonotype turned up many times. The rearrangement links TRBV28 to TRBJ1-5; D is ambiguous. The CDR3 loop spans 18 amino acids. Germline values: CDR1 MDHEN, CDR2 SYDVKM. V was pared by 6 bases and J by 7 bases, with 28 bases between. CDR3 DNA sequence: TGTGCCAGCAGCAGTTTTATGACGGGCCCGGCCCCGGGCCAGCCCCAGCATTTT. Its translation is CASSSFMTGPAPGQPQHF.

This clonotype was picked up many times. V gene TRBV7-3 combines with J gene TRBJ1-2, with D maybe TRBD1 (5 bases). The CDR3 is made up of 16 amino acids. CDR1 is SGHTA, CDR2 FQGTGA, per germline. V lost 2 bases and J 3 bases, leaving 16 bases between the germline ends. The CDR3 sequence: CASSLHGARVDYGYTF. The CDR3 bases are TGTGCCAGCAGCTTACACGGGGCTCGCGTTGACTATGGCTACACCTTC.

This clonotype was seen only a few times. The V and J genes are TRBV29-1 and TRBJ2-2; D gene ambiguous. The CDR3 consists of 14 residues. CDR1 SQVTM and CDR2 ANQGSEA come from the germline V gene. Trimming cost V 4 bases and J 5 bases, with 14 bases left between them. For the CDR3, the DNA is TGCAGCGTTGTAGTTGGTTTGGGGACCGGGGAGCTGTTTTTT. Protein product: CSVVVGLGTGELFF.

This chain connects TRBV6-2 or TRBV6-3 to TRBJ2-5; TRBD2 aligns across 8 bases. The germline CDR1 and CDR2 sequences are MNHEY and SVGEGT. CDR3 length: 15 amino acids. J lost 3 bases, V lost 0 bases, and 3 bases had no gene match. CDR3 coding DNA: TGTGCCAGCAGTTACTCGATGGGACTAGAAGAGACCCAGTACTTC. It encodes CASSYSMGLEETQYF.

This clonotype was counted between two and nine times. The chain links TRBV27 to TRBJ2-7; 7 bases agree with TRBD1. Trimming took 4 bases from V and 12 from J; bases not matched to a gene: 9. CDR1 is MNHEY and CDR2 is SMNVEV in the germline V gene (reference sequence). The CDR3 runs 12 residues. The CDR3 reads CASSSPRDRLYF. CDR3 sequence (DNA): TGTGCCAGCAGTTCGCCCCGGGACAGACTGTACTTC.

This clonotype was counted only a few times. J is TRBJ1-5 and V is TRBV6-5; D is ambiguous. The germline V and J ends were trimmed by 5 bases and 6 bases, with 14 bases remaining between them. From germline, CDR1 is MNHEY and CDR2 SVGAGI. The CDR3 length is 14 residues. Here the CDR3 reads CASSNNTSGQPQHF. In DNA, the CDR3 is TGTGCCAGCAGTAACAACACCTCGGGTCAGCCCCAGCATTTT.

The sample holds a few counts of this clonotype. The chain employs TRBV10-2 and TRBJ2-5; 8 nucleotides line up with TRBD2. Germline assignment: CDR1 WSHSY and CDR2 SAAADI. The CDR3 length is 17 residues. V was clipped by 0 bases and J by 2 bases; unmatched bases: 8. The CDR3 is CASSESRSGGPQETQYF. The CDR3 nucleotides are TGCGCCAGCAGTGAGTCGAGAAGCGGGGGTCCGCAAGAGACCCAGTACTTC.

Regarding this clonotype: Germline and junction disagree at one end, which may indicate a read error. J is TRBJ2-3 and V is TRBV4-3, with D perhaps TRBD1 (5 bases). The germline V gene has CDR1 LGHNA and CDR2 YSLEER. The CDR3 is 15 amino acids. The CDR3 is CASSQVRISTGTQYF. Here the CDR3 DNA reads TGCGCCAGCAGCCAAGTCCGGATTAGCACAGGTACGCAGTATTTT.